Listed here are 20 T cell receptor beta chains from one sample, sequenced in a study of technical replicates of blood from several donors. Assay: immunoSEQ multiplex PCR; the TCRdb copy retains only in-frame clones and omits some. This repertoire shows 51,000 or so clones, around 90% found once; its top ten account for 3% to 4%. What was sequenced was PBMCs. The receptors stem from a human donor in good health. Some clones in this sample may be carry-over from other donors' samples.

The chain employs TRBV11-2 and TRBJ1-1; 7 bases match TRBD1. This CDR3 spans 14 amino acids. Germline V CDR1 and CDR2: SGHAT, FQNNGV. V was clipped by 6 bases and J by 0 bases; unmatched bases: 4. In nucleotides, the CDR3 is TGTGCCAGCAGGTTCGGGACAGTGAACACTGAAGCTTTCTTT. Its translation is CASRFGTVNTEAFF.

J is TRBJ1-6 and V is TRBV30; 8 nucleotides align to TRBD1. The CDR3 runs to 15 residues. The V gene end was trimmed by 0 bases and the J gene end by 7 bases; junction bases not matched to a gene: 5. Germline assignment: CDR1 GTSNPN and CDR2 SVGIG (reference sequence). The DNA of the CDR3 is TGTGCCTGGAGTGTCACAGGGGGAGGCAATTCACCCCTCCACTTT. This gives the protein CAWSVTGGGNSPLHF.

The CDR3 loop reads CASSFRDRASDGYTF. The CDR3 coding sequence is TGTGCCAGCAGCTTTCGGGACAGGGCCTCTGATGGCTACACCTTC. The chain has TRBV7-2 and TRBJ1-2; TRBD1 matches at 9 bases. Germline V lookup: CDR1 SGHTA, CDR2 FQGNSA. Trimming at V came to 3 bases and at J to 6 bases, leaving 8 bases not matched to a gene. The CDR3 totals 15 residues.

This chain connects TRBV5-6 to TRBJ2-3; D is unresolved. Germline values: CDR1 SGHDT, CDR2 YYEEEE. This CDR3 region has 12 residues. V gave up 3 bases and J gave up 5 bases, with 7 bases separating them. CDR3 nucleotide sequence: TGTGCCAGCAGCTATGCCGGAGATACGCAGTATTTT. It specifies CASSYAGDTQYF. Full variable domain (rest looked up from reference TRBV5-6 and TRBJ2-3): DAGVTQSPTHLIKTRGQQVTLRCSPKSGHDTVSWYQQALGQGPQFIFQYYEEEERQRGNFPDRFSGHQFPNYSSELNVNALLLGDSALYLCASSYAGDTQYFGPGTRLTVL.

The CDR3 DNA sequence: TGTGCCTGGGGCGCGGGGTGGGTTACCGAGCAGTACTTC. Translated, it gives CAWGAGWVTEQYF. The chain employs TRBV30 and TRBJ2-7; D is possibly TRBD2 (6 bases). This CDR3 comprises 13 residues. Trimming cost V 5 bases and J 6 bases, with 17 bases left between them. The germline gives CDR1 GTSNPN, CDR2 SVGIG (reference sequence).

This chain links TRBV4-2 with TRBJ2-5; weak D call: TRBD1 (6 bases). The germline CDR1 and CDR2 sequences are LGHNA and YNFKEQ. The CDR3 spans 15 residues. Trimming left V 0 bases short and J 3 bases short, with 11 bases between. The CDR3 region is CASSQDPDSKETQYF. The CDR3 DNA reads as TGTGCCAGCAGCCAAGATCCGGACAGTAAAGAGACCCAGTACTTC.

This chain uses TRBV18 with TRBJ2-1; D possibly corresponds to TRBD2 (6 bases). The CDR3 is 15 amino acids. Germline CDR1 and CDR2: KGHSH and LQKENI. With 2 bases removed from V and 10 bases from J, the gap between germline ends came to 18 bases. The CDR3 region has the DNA TGTGCCAGCTCACCAAGGATAGCGGCGACCCACGAGCAGTTCTTC. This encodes CASSPRIAATHEQFF.

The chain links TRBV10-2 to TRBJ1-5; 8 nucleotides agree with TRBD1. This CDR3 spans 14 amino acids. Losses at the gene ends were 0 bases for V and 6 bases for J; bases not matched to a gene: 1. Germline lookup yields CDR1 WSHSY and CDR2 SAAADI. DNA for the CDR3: TGCGCCAGCAGTGAGTCGACAGGGGTTCAGCCCCAGCATTTT. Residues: CASSESTGVQPQHF.

The CDR3 DNA reads as TGTGCCAGCAGTAAACAGGGAGTAGTTTATGGCTACACCTTC. It encodes CASSKQGVVYGYTF. The chain is built from TRBV28 and TRBJ1-2, with D perhaps TRBD1 (6 bases). The CDR3 consists of 14 residues. V lost 5 bases and J 5 bases, leaving 15 bases between the germline ends. The germline V gene encodes CDR1 MDHEN and CDR2 SYDVKM.

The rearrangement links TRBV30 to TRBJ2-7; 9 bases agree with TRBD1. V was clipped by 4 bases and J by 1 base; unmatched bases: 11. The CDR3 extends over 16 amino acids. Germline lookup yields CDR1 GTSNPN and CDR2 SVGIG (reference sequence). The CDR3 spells CAWTHVGTGRSYEQYF. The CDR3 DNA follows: TGTGCCTGGACACATGTGGGGACAGGGCGTTCCTACGAGCAGTACTTC.

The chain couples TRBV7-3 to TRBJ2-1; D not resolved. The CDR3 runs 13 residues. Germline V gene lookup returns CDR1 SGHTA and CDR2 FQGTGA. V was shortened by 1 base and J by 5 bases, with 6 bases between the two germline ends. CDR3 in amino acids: CASSLMADNEQFF. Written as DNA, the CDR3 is TGTGCCAGCAGCTTAATGGCCGACAATGAGCAGTTCTTC.

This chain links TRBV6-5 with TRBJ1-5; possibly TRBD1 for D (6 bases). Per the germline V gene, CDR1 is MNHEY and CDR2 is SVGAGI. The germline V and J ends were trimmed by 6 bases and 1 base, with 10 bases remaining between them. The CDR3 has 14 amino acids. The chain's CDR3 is CASSLGQSNQPQHF. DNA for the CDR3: TGTGCCAGCAGCCTAGGACAGAGCAATCAGCCCCAGCATTTT.

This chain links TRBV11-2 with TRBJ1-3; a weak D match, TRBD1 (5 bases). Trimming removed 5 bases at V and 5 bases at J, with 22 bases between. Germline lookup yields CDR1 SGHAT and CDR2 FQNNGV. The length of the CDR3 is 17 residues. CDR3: CASSPVAAGKFRNTIYF. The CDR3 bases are TGTGCCAGCAGCCCAGTAGCGGCAGGGAAGTTTCGAAACACCATATATTTT.

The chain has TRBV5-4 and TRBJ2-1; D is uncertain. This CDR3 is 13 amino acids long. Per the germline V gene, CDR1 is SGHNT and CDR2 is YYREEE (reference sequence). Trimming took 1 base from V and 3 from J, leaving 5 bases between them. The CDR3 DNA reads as TGTGCCAGCAGCTTGACAGTCTACAATGAGCAGTTCTTC. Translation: CASSLTVYNEQFF.

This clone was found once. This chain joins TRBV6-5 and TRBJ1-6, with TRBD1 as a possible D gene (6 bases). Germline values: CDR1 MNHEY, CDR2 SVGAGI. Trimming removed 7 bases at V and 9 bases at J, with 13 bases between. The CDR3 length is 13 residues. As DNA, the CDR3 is TGTGCCAGCACCAAAGGGGGGGTTTCACCCCTCCACTTT. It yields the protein CASTKGGVSPLHF.

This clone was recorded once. The CDR3 region is CASSLNRGETQYF. In DNA form, the CDR3 reads TGTGCCAGCAGCTTAAACAGGGGGGAGACCCAGTACTTC. The chain recombines TRBV7-2 with TRBJ2-5; 8 nucleotides agree with TRBD1. Per germline, CDR1 SGHTA and CDR2 FQGNSA. This CDR3 contains 13 residues. V trimming: 2 bases; J trimming: 5 bases; junction bases outside the gene matches: 1.

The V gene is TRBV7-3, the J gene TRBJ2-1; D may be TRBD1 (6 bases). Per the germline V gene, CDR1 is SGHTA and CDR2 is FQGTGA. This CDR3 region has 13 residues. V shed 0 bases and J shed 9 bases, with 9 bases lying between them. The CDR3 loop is CASSLTEDSEQFF. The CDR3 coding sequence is TGTGCCAGCAGCTTAACGGAGGACAGTGAGCAGTTCTTC. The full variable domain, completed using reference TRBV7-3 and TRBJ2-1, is GAGVSQTPSNKVTEKGKYVELRCDPISGHTALYWYRQSLGQGPEFLIYFQGTGAADDSGLPNDRFFAVRPEGSVSTLKIQRTERGDSAVYLCASSLTEDSEQFFGPGTRLTVL.

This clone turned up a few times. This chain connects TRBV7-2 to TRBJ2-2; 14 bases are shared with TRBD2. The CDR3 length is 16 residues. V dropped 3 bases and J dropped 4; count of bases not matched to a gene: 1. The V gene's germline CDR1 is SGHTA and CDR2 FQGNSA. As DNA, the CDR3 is TGTGCCAGCAGCTTGGGGACTAGCGGGAGCACCGGGGAGCTGTTTTTT. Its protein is CASSLGTSGSTGELFF.

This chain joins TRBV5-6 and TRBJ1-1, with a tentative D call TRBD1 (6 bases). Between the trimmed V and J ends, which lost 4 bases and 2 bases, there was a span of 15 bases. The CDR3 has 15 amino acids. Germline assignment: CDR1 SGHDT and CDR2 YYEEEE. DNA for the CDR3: TGTGCCAGCAGCCGTTGGACAGTCTCTAACACTGAAGCTTTCTTT. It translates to CASSRWTVSNTEAFF.

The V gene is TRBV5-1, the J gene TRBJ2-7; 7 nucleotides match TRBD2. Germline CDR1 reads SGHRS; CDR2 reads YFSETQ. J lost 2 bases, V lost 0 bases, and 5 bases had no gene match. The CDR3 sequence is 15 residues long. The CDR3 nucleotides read TGCGCCAGCAGCTTGGGGCAGGGACTAACCTACGAGCAGTACTTC. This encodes CASSLGQGLTYEQYF.